This T cell receptor (beta chain) was retrieved from a study of cytomegalovirus exposure and HLA in healthy donors. For the study at large: Early on, a data release was issued that held about 85 million unique TCRs from HLA-typed donors. Assignment to the Caucasian-associated ancestry cluster applied to roughly 80% of the approximately 360 genotyped donors.

General study findings and limits: Analysis was carried out at a later point, and it linked a missense DCLRE1C variant to TCR beta V- and J-gene trimming.

The PCR had 60 Vbeta and 13 Jbeta primers. Assay used: immunoSEQ multiplex PCR; TCRdb lists only in-frame clones, some missing. Of roughly 100,000 clones in the sample, over 80% were seen once. Comments on this clone: Its antigen is not identified.

Germline V gives CDR1 SGHTA, CDR2 FQGTGA. The CDR3 runs to 16 residues. V gave up 5 bases and J gave up 5 bases; unmatched junction bases: 11. Sequenced material: PBMCs. The sequence was obtained from a man aged 30-40 years in good health and CMV-seropositive. The rearrangement links TRBV7-3 to TRBJ1-2; 10 bases align to TRBD1. CDR3 in amino acids: CASSPGVGQGVYGYTF. The CDR3 coding sequence is TGTGCCAGCAGCCCCGGTGTTGGACAGGGGGTGTATGGCTACACCTTC.